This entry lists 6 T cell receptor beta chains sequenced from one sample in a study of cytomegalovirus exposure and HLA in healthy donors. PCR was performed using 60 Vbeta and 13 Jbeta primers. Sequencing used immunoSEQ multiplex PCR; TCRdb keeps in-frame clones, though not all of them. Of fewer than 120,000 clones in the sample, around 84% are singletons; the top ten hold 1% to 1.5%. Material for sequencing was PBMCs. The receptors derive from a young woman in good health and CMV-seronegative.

As DNA, the CDR3 is TGTGCCAGCAGCGTAGAAGGGGCCCTTGGCGATGAGCAGTTCTTC. It translates to CASSVEGALGDEQFF. The V and J genes are TRBV9 and TRBJ2-1, with a tentative D call TRBD1 (5 bases). Germline V gene data show CDR1 as SGDLS and CDR2 as YYNGEE. The CDR3 covers 15 residues. V lost 0 bases and J lost 8, with 15 bases in between.

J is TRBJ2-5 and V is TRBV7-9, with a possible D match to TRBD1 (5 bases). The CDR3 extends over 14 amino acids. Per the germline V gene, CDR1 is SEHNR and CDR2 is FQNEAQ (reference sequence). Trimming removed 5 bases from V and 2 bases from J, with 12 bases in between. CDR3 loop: CASSPGNLQETQYF. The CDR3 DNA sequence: TGTGCCAGCAGCCCAGGGAACCTTCAAGAGACCCAGTACTTC.

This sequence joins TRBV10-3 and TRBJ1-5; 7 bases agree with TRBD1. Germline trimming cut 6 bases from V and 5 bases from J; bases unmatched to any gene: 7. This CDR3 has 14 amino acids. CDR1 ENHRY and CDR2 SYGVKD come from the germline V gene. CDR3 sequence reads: CAISEGQPHQPQHF. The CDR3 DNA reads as TGTGCCATCAGCGAGGGACAGCCACATCAGCCCCAGCATTTT.

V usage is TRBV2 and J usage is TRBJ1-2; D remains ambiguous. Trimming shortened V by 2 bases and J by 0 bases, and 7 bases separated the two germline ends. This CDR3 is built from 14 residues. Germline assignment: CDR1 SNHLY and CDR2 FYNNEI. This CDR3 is CASSEQWPNYGYTF. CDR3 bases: TGTGCCAGCAGTGAACAGTGGCCTAACTATGGCTACACCTTC.

The CDR3 DNA is TGTGCCAGCAGCCCCGGCCTAGCGGGAGACCACGAGCAGTACTTC. Its translation is CASSPGLAGDHEQYF. The chain uses TRBV7-6 and TRBJ2-7; 10 bases are a match to TRBD2. Per germline, CDR1 SGHVS and CDR2 FNYEAQ. The length of the CDR3 is 15 residues. With 5 bases clipped from V and 5 bases from J, the junction kept 9 bases outside the gene matches.

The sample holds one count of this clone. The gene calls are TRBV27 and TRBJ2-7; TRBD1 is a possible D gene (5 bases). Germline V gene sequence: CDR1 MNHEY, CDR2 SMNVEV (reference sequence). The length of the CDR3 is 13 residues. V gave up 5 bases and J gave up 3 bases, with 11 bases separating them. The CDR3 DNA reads TGTGCCAGCAGTCCCCAAGACAGCTACGAGCAGTACTTC. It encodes CASSPQDSYEQYF.